This T cell receptor (beta chain) originates from a study of T cell responses to AZD1222 COVID-19 vaccine (TCRdb year 2021). In the study overall: AZD1222 recipients given second doses at about 4 weeks or at about 12 weeks were pooled, since spike-specific TCR depth and breadth were not found to differ between the two schedules. A total of just over 230 trial participants underwent TCR sequencing, of whom some 210 received two doses of AZD1222 and some 25 received two doses of the MenACWY control vaccine. Enrollment into the trials was organized by age into subgroups of 18-55, 56-69 and 70-plus years, and those subgroups contained about 150, 27 and 61 TCR-sequenced participants, respectively.

Inclusive of the bounding cysteine and phenylalanine, the CDR3 is 16 residues long. The entry retains the CDR3 DNA only, 48 bases that are in frame from base 1. Based on the germline V gene (reference sequence), the CDR1 and CDR2 sequences are SEHNR and FQNEAQ. Deletion took 4 bases off V and 0 bases off J, with a span of 15 bases between the germline ends. On this clone: What this receptor recognizes is not known. The record has no base qualities; no much larger clone is one base away.

Points the paper makes about the study in general: Vaccine-associated CD4 TCRs spanned the whole spike protein, with dominant responses in regions 160-218 and 743-854. Participants were mostly white British and included more females than males, and it was suggested by the authors that clonal diversity may have been underestimated. Only 5 to 7 AZD1222 recipients were SARS-CoV-2 seropositive at baseline, limiting conclusions about previously exposed vaccinees. In the small 56-69-year group, the increase in depth fell short of significance, most likely because of low power. Epitopes outside the regions mutated in the B.1.351 and B.1.1.7 variants were reportedly recognized by nearly half of the unique spike-specific TCRs. A significant rise in spike-specific TCR breadth and depth was observed after two AZD1222 doses relative to day 0 and relative to MenACWY recipients. Because no day 14 peak-response samples were available, the repertoires could be characterized only after the peak T cell response.

The CDR3 regions of human TCRbeta chains were analyzed by immunosequencing. The published analysis was carried out like this. Repertoire TCRs were matched against a reference library of SARS-CoV-2-specific TCRs generated with the MIRA antigen-specificity platform. Breadth was defined as the fraction of unique TCRs that were SARS-CoV-2-associated, and depth was defined as the fraction of total T cells that were SARS-CoV-2-associated. Using the MIRA data, each spike-specific TCR was assigned both to the spike region to which the TCR was reactive and to a CD4 or CD8 class. Log10-transformed breadth and depth values were compared by one-way ANOVA with Sidak's multiple comparisons tests. Not all clones reach the TCRdb copy of this immuneACCESS table, which keeps in-frame sequences only. Checked studies attribute under half of the gap to unresolved V genes and leave the rest unexplained. V and J calls plus clone size are reproduced from that table; the DNA served to infer D and trimming. The sample table holds approximately 150,000 clones, of which around nine tenths were seen once. Of the sample, around 1.7% falls within the top ten clones.

This specimen's time point label, interpreted: baseline before first vaccination. Samples from vaccinated people were obtained from the UK trials COV001 and COV002, which included a single-blind randomized controlled phase 2/3 trial of AZD1222 (ChAdOx1 nCoV-19) in healthy adults. Trial participant PBMC samples were collected at day 0 and day 28 after the second dose for TCRbeta chain sequencing. Sequences were derived from peripheral blood, sampled on day 0 of AZD1222 vaccination. This sequence was found in an adult in good health. The rearranged segments are TRBV7-9 and TRBJ1-1, with a tentative D gene TRBD1 over 6 matching bases. The CDR3 reads CASSSSGQTLNTEAFF. The DNA is as follows: TGTGCCAGCAGCTCGTCCGGACAGACCTTGAACACTGAAGCTTTCTTT.